This T cell receptor beta chain was documented in a study of long-term antiretroviral therapy in people with HIV (dated by TCRdb to between 2022 and 2023). Study-level background: The earliest samples were collected approximately a decade before the 2015 WHO recommendation for immediate ART, a period when ART was typically delayed until CD4 counts fell. Whether ART initiation and durable HIV suppression were associated with changes in peripheral blood TRB repertoire composition and diversity was tested in a retrospective serial study. The cohort contributed fewer than 200 cryopreserved PBMC samples from 25 to 35 adults with confirmed HIV infection, collected serially over a mean of around 6 years (range 1-12). Among the approximately 30 participants with HIV, over nine were female. Test extractions of a monoclonal T-cell line alongside approximately 36 polyclonal samples showed no cross-contamination during QIAcube processing. The paper as a whole reports these results and caveats: The repertoire was dominated across all time points by expanded TRB clones identified before ART initiation, although this dominance was seen to fluctuate and to decrease in many PLHIV after ART. The samples span the years 2004 to 2017, and the ART regimens used at that time may not be as effective as current regimens. Starting ART was linked to a significant rise in TRB diversity, yet even after long-term ART the diversity remained significantly lower than in transplant donor controls. Unsorted PBMC were profiled instead of sorted CD4+ and CD8+ T cells because pre-ART samples had limited cell numbers. Inferences about post-ART repertoire changes were limited because no data were available on ART adherence, viral resistance or therapy changes. Compared with controls, HIV repertoires had narrower CDR3 length ranges, and the network structure pointed to an antigen-experienced repertoire that shifted only slightly toward naive after ART. Since PBMC availability was limited, sequencing covered only the TCR beta chain, with no alpha chain pairing.

The immunoSEQ hsTCRB v3.0 assay was used at survey level resolution to sequence the TRB variable region. The targeted TRB sequencing depth was roughly 40,000-50,000 T-cell genomes per sample. An Illumina MiSeq with a v3 150-cycle kit was used to sequence the pooled TRB libraries. The original methods were these. Repertoire analysis was performed in R inside a reproducible Nextflow workflow that covered QC, data transformation and analysis. LymphoSeq2, an R package for exploring AIRR-Seq data, was used to implement custom analyses. After excluding a handful of samples that yielded fewer than 5000 total TRB sequences, under 200 HIV repertoires remained for analysis. Of the roughly 190 retained HIV repertoires, over 55 were collected before and around 130 after ART initiation. Repertoires were downsampled to 5000 TRB nucleotide sequences, and summary statistics were averaged over 100 downsampling iterations. Only TRB sequences with CDR3 regions of at least seven amino acids were retained for analysis. Two measures captured diversity: a Shannon entropy-derived clonality score and the Gini coefficient. Repertoire networks linked the top 5000 CDR3 amino acid sequences whenever two sequences differed by an edit distance of one. For TRB CDR3 amino acid sequences, GLIPH2 was used to predict antigen specificity groups and MHC restriction. CDR3 amino acid sequences were matched against VDJdb and McPAS-TCR to flag known CMV, EBV, HIV or tissue antigen associations. Pre-ART, post-ART and control groups were compared with Wilcoxon signed-rank tests and Holm-Bonferroni correction. TCRdb's version of the immuneACCESS table is confined to in-frame rearrangements and falls short of the full clone set. An unresolved V gene accounts for under half of the shortfall where checked; the remainder is of unknown origin. V, J and clone size are those of that table, while D and trimming were read from the DNA. Counted in this sample were 25,000 or so clones; approximately 78% of them appeared once. The top ten hold almost 9.5% of the sample.

Notes on this clone: Its target antigen remains unknown. Base quality data are lacking; no much larger clone is found one base away.

Relative to germline, V is 1 base shorter and J is 5 bases shorter, with 14 bases between their ends. For CDR1 and CDR2, the germline V gene lists SGHTA and FQGNSA. Spanning cysteine to phenylalanine, the CDR3 consists of 16 amino acids. The CDR3 DNA has 48 bases and is translated from base 1. Participants were included only if at least one PBMC sample before ART initiation and at least two post-ART samples were available. Treatment was received in the United States of America by all participants with HIV. Before DNA extraction, cryopreserved samples of about 1-11 million PBMC were thawed and then washed. At the time of the earliest PBMC sample, participants with HIV were aged between roughly 20 and 54 years. Each participant contributed PBMC samples from 1-4 timepoints before ART initiation and 2-8 timepoints after ART initiation, with a median of 7 samples. For every participant, serial HIV viral load, CD4+ T-cell count, ART history and demographic data were obtained. Using a Qiagen kit on a QIAcube, genomic DNA was extracted from unsorted PBMC, with samples processed in batches of 12.

This specimen was unsorted PBMCs, taken 1.5 years before starting antiretroviral therapy. This receptor was identified in a young man with HIV. The rearrangement combines TRBV7-2 with TRBJ2-2, with the D gene too uncertain to name. The CDR3 reads CASSLGVGYETGELFF. The nucleotide sequence is TGTGCCAGCAGCTTAGGTGTAGGGTATGAGACCGGGGAGCTGTTTTTT.